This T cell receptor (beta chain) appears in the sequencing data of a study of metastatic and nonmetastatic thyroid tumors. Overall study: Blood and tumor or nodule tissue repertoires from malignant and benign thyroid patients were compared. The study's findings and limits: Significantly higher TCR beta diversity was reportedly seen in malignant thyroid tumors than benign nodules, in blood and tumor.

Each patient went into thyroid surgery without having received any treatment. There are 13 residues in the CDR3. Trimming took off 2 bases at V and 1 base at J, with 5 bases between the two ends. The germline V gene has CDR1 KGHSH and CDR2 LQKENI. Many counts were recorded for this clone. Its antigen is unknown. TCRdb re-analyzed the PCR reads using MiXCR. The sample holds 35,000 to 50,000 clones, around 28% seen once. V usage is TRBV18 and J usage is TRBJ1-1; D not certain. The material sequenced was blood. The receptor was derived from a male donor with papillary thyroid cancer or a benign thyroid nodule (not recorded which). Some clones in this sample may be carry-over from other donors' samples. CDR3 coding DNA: TGTGCCAGCTCACCAAGAGAGAACACTGAAGCTTTCTTT. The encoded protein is CASSPRENTEAFF.